This TCR beta chain originates from a study of graft-versus-host responses after intestinal transplantation. The repertoire was sequenced with immunoSEQ multiplex PCR; TCRdb's copy has only in-frame clones and lacks some. The sample includes roughly 120,000 clones, approximately 90% of them seen just once. V trimming: 5 bases; J trimming: 1 base; junction bases outside the gene matches: 7. The CDR3 runs 16 residues. Germline V gives CDR1 MDHEN, CDR2 SYDVKM. Details on this clone: The antigen is unknown.

The source material was unstimulated CD4+ T cells sorted from spleen or lymph node cells, sampled before intestinal transplant. The J gene is TRBJ2-3, the V gene TRBV28; 9 positions agree with TRBD2. This receptor was identified in a human donor who received an intestinal transplant. The CDR3 DNA reads TGTGCCAGCAGTGCTAGCGGGAAGACTCGCACAGATACGCAGTATTTT. The encoded protein is CASSASGKTRTDTQYF.